This T cell receptor (beta chain) was observed in a study of beta chain features in type 1 diabetes. General observations from the study: Significant though moderate, a shortening of TCRB CDR3s appeared in all four CD4+ subsets of Type 1 diabetes patients.

V lost 7 bases and J 4 bases, leaving 10 bases between the germline ends. Germline lookup yields CDR1 MNHEY and CDR2 SVGAGI. The CDR3 consists of 13 residues. This clone has only a few counts. Its specificity is unknown. The sequenced template was cDNA made from the entire isolated RNA. The protocol was immunoSEQ multiplex PCR, while the TCRdb copy is restricted to in-frame clones and leaves out a portion. The data show over 200,000 clones, about a tenth seen once. The sequence came from a man younger than 40 with type 1 diabetes. The chain has TRBV6-5 and TRBJ2-2; D ambiguous. Sequences were obtained from naive CD4+ T cells from blood. CDR3 sequence reads: CASTAGPTGELFF. DNA of the CDR3: TGTGCCAGCACCGCTGGGCCCACCGGGGAGCTGTTTTTT.